What follows are 8 T cell receptor beta chains derived from one specimen sequenced in a study of read filtering for tumor transcriptome and immune sequencing. From roughly 0.4 ug of RNA, a library with molecular barcoded alpha/delta and beta/gamma adaptors was made. One entry per CDR3 protein, called by TCRdb with MiXCR from the reads. The sample lists roughly 35,000 distinct CDR3 sequences, roughly an eighth occurring once. What was sequenced was a population of CD138-negative cells sorted from bone marrow. The receptor set was obtained from a donor aged 40 or over with multiple myeloma.

In its sample, this clonotype was seen many times. The chain employs TRBV20-1 and TRBJ2-1; 10 nucleotides agree with TRBD2. The V and J ends lost 1 base and 5 bases, in that order; junction bases with no gene match: 5. Germline V gives CDR1 DFQATT, CDR2 SNEGSKA (reference sequence). This CDR3 is 15 amino acids long. The CDR3 here is CSARGLAGDNNEQFF. The CDR3 DNA reads TGCAGTGCTAGAGGCCTAGCGGGAGATAACAATGAGCAGTTCTTC.

This clonotype came up many times. The V call is TRBV9, the J call TRBJ2-1; tentatively, D is TRBD1 (5 bases). The germline gives CDR1 SGDLS, CDR2 YYNGEE. Trimming cost V 3 bases and J 2 bases, with 21 bases left between them. The CDR3 is 18 amino acids. As DNA, the CDR3 is TGTGCCAGCAGCGCCCTAGGGGCGCTAGATGGTCCCTACAATGAGCAGTTCTTC. Protein sequence: CASSALGALDGPYNEQFF.

The sample holds many counts of this clonotype. V is TRBV7-2 and J is TRBJ1-5; D ambiguous. The germline CDR1 and CDR2 sequences are SGHTA and FQGNSA. CDR3 length equals 16 residues. Trimming took off 5 bases at V and 3 bases at J, with 17 bases between the two ends. CDR3 DNA: TGTGCCAGCAGCGACGGGGTTGGACGGATCAATCAGCCCCAGCATTTT. Protein sequence: CASSDGVGRINQPQHF.

This clonotype was detected ten times or more. This sequence joins TRBV7-8 and TRBJ2-1, with D possibly matching TRBD1 (6 bases). This CDR3 has 15 amino acids. V was cut by 2 bases and J by 2 bases, with 10 bases left in between. Looked up from germline, CDR1 is SGHVS and CDR2 is FQNEAQ. CDR3 residues: CASSLRRGPYNEQFF. For the CDR3, the DNA is TGTGCCAGCAGCTTACGCAGGGGCCCCTACAATGAGCAGTTCTTC.

In its sample, this clonotype was seen many times. In DNA, the CDR3 is TGTGCCAGCAGCTTGGGACAGGGTTTAGGAGGCTACACCTTC. Protein product: CASSLGQGLGGYTF. The chain recombines TRBV5-6 with TRBJ1-2; TRBD1 matches at 7 bases. V shed 0 bases and J 8 bases; nucleotides not matched to a gene: 7. Germline CDR1 SGHDT, CDR2 YYEEEE. The CDR3 extends over 14 amino acids. Filled out from reference TRBV5-6 and TRBJ1-2, the complete variable domain reads DAGVTQSPTHLIKTRGQQVTLRCSPKSGHDTVSWYQQALGQGPQFIFQYYEEEERQRGNFPDRFSGHQFPNYSSELNVNALLLGDSALYLCASSLGQGLGGYTFGSGTRLTVV.

This clonotype showed up many times. The chain carries TRBV3-1 and TRBJ1-1, with D tentatively TRBD1 (6 bases). The CDR3 is made up of 14 amino acids. V was clipped by 3 bases and J by 1 base, with 9 bases between them. CDR1 is LGHDT and CDR2 is YNNKEL in the germline V gene (reference sequence). The DNA for the CDR3 is TGTGCCAGCAGCCAGAAGACAGGGAACACTGAAGCTTTCTTT. Its translation: CASSQKTGNTEAFF.

To note about this clonotype: A much larger clone sits a single nucleotide away, making a read error possible. The rearrangement links TRBV7-6 to TRBJ2-7, with D unresolved. The CDR3 runs 13 residues. Per germline, CDR1 SGHVS and CDR2 FNYEAQ. Between the trimmed V and J ends, which lost 1 base and 6 bases, there was a span of 10 bases. CDR3 residues: CASSLGTASEQYF. CDR3 DNA: TGTGCCAGCAGCTTAGGAACCGCGTCCGAGCAGTACTTC. Looking up the rest from reference TRBV7-6 and TRBJ2-7 gives the full variable domain: GAGVSQSPRYKVTKRGQDVALRCDPISGHVSLYWYRQALGQGPEFLTYFNYEAQQDKSGLPNDRFSAERPEGSISTLTIQRTEQRDSAMYRCASSLGTASEQYFGPGTRLTVT.

This clonotype was seen ten or more times. The chain recombines TRBV6-2 or TRBV6-3 with TRBJ2-2, with 9 bases fitting TRBD1. The V gene end was trimmed by 6 bases and the J gene end by 5 bases; junction bases not matched to a gene: 7. Germline V gene sequence: CDR1 MNHEY, CDR2 SVGEGT. CDR3 length: 15 residues. CDR3 sequence: CASSRDRDRTGELFF. CDR3 sequence (DNA): TGTGCCAGCAGCCGGGACAGGGATCGGACCGGGGAGCTGTTTTTT.